The present T cell receptor beta chain was sequenced within a study of CD8 T cells in ankylosing spondylitis. The study, taken as a whole, reports: Some of the motif variants had earlier been found in reactive arthritis patients' fluid and blood.

V was pared by 5 bases and J by 9 bases, with 7 bases of the junction left unmatched. Germline lookup yields CDR1 SGHTA and CDR2 FQGTGA. This CDR3 region has 13 residues. There are many counts of this clonotype. Its antigen remains unidentified. Quantitative 5'-RACE with molecular barcodes was used to make the TCR beta libraries. Each CDR3 protein is one row after TCRdb ran MiXCR on the 5' RACE reads. The table lists under 300,000 distinct CDR3 sequences, about 11% of them singletons. The sample consisted of blood, either unsorted or a sorted T cell fraction (not recorded which). The chain employs TRBV7-3 and TRBJ2-1; TRBD1 aligns across 7 bases. The clonotype originates from a male donor with ankylosing spondylitis or in good health (not recorded which). CDR3 nucleotides: TGTGCCAGCAGCCAGGGACAGTTGGCTGAGCAGTTCTTC. Amino acid sequence: CASSQGQLAEQFF.